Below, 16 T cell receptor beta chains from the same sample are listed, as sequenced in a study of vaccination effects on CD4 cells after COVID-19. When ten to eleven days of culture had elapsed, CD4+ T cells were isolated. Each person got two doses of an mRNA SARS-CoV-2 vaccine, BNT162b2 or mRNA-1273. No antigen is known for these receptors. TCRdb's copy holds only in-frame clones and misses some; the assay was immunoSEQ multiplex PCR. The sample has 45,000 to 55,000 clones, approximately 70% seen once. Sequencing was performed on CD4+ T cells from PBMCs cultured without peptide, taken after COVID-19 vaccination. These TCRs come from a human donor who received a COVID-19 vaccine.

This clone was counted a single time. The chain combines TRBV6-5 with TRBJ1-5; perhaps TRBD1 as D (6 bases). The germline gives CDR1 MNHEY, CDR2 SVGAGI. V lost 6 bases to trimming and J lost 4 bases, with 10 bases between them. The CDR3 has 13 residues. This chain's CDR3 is CASRGAGNQPQHF. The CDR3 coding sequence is TGTGCCAGCAGGGGGGCCGGAAATCAGCCCCAGCATTTT.

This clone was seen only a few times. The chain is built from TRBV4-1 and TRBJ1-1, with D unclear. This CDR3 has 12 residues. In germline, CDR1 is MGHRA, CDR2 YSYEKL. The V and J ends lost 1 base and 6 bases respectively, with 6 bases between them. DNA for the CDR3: TGCGCCAGCAGCCAAGGGGTTTCTGAAGCTTTCTTT. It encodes CASSQGVSEAFF.

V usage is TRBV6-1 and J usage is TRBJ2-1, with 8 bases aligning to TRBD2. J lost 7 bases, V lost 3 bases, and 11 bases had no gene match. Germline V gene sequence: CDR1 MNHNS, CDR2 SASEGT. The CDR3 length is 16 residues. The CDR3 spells CASSDLRSGGGNEQFF. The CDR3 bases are TGTGCCAGCAGTGATTTACGGTCCGGGGGGGGGAATGAGCAGTTCTTC.

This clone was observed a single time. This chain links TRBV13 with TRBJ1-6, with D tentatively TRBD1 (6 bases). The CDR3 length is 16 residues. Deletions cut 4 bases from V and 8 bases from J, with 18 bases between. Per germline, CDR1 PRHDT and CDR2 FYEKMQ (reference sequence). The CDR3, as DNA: TGTGCCAGCAGCTCCCCAGGGGCGCGGGGTGATTCACCCCTCCACTTT. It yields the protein CASSSPGARGDSPLHF.

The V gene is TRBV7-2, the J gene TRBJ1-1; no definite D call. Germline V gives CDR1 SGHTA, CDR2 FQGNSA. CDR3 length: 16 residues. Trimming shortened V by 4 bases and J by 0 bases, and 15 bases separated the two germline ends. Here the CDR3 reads CASSYPAYYMNTEAFF. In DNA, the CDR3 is TGTGCCAGCAGCTACCCGGCCTATTATATGAACACTGAAGCTTTCTTT.

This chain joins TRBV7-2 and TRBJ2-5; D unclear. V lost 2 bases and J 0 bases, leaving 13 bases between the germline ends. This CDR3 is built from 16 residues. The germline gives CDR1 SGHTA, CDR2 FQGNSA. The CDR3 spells CASSLPNPLNQETQYF. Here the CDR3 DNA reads TGTGCCAGCAGCTTACCAAATCCTCTGAACCAAGAGACCCAGTACTTC.

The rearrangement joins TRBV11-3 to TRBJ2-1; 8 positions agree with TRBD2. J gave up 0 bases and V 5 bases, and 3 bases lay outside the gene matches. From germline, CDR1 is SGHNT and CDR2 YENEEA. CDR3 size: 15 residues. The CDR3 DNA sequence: TGTGCCAGCAGCCCGAGCGGGGGCTCCTACAATGAGCAGTTCTTC. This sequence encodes CASSPSGGSYNEQFF.

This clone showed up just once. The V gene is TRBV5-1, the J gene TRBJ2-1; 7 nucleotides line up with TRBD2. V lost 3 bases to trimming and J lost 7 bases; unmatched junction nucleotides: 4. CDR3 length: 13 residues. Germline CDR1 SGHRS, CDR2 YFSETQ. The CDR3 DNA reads TGCGCCAGCAGCTGGGGGGGTCGGAATGAGCAGTTCTTC. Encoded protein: CASSWGGRNEQFF.

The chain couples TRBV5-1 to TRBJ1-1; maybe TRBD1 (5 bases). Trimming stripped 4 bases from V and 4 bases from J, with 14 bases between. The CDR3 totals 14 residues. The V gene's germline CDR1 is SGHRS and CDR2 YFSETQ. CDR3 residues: CASSGDSGVTEAFF. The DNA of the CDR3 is TGCGCCAGCAGCGGGGACTCAGGAGTCACTGAAGCTTTCTTT.

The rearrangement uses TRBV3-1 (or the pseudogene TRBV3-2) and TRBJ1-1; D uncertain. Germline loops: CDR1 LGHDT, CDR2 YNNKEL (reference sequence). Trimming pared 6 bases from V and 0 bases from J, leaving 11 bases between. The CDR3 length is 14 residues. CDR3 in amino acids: CASSLDNLNTEAFF. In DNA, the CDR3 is TGTGCCAGCAGTCTTGACAATTTGAACACTGAAGCTTTCTTT.

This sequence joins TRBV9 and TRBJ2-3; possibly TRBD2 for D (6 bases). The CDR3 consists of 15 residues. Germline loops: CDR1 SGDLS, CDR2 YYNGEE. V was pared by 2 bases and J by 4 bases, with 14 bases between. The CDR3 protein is CASSVSGSFADTQYF. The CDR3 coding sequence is TGTGCCAGCAGCGTCAGCGGGTCGTTCGCAGATACGCAGTATTTT. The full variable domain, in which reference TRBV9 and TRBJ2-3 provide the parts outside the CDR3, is DSGVTQTPKHLITATGQRVTLRCSPRSGDLSVYWYQQSLDQGLQFLIQYYNGEERAKGNILERFSAQQFPDLHSELNLSSLELGDSALYFCASSVSGSFADTQYFGPGTRLTVL.

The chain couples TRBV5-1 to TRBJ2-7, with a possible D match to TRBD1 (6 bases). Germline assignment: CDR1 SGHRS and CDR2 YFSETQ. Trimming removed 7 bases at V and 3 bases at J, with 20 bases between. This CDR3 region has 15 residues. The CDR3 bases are TGCGCCAGCTCTAAAGGACAGCCCTACCTCTACGAGCAGTACTTC. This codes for CASSKGQPYLYEQYF.

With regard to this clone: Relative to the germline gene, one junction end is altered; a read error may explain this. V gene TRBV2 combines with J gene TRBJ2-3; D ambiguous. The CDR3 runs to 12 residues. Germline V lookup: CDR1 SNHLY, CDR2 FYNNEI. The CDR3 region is CASSEDADTQYF. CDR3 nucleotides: TGTGCCAGCAGTGAAGACGCAGACACGCAGTATTTT.

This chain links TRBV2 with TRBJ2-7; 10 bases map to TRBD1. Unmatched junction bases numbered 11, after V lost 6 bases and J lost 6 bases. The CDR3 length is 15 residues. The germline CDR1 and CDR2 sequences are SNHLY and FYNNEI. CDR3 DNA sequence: TGTGCCAGCAGGGCGGGGACGGACAGGGGGGGCGAGCAGTACTTC. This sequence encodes CASRAGTDRGGEQYF.

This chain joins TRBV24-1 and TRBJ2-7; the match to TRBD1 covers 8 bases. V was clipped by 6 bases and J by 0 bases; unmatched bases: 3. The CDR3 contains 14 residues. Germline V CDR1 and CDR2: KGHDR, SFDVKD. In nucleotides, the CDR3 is TGTGCCACCAGTAAGACAGGGGCCTCCTACGAGCAGTACTTC. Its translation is CATSKTGASYEQYF.

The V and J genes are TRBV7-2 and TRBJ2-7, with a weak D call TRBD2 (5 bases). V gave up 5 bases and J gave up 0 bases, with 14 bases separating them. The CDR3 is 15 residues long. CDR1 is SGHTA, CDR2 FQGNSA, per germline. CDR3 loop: CASSPPRGFSYEQYF. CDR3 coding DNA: TGTGCCAGCAGCCCCCCCCGGGGATTCTCCTACGAGCAGTACTTC.